Presented here are 14 T cell receptor beta chains from one specimen sequenced in a study of blood T cell repertoires in COVID-19. Sequenced by immunoSEQ multiplex PCR; TCRdb stores in-frame clones only, minus some. This table has over 200,000 clones, 75% to 90% appearing once. Sequencing was carried out using peripheral blood. The receptors originated from a man between 25 and 39 years old with COVID-19, enrolled during active disease.

The chain combines TRBV5-4 with TRBJ1-1, with 9 nucleotides matching TRBD1. Germline V gives CDR1 SGHNT, CDR2 YYREEE (reference sequence). The CDR3 is 15 residues long. Germline trimming cut 3 bases from V and 1 base from J; bases unmatched to any gene: 4. CDR3 amino acids: CASSSRTGANTEAFF. The CDR3 DNA reads as TGTGCCAGCAGCTCCCGGACAGGGGCGAACACTGAAGCTTTCTTT.

The chain combines TRBV19 with TRBJ1-1; 9 bases are shared with TRBD1. The V and J ends lost 5 bases and 1 base, in that order; junction bases with no gene match: 2. Germline V CDR1 and CDR2: LNHDA, SQIVND (reference sequence). The CDR3 has 14 amino acids. CDR3 sequence reads: CASSLDRGNTEAFF. CDR3 DNA sequence: TGTGCCAGTAGTTTGGACAGGGGGAACACTGAAGCTTTCTTT.

This chain joins TRBV19 and TRBJ1-6, with a possible D match to TRBD1 (5 bases). The germline CDR1 and CDR2 sequences are LNHDA and SQIVND (reference sequence). The CDR3 runs 16 residues. With 3 bases removed from V and 5 bases from J, the gap between germline ends came to 14 bases. CDR3 region: CASSMGPGTNNSPLHF. CDR3 nucleotide sequence: TGTGCCAGTAGTATGGGGCCCGGGACTAATAATTCACCCCTCCACTTT.

This clone was detected only once. The gene calls are TRBV15 and TRBJ2-5, with D uncertain. This CDR3 comprises 13 residues. The germline V gene has CDR1 LNHNV and CDR2 YYDKDF (reference sequence). V was shortened by 5 bases and J by 1 base, with 8 bases between the two germline ends. Here the CDR3 reads CATSFGRQETQYF. The CDR3 DNA reads as TGTGCCACCAGCTTTGGCCGCCAAGAGACCCAGTACTTC. The full variable domain, rest sourced from reference TRBV15 and TRBJ2-5, is DAMVIQNPRYQVTQFGKPVTLSCSQTLNHNVMYWYQQKSSQAPKLLFHYYDKDFNNEADTPDNFQSRRPNTSFCFLDIRSPGLGDTAMYLCATSFGRQETQYFGPGTRLLVL.

This chain connects TRBV6-5 to TRBJ2-3; 8 bases are shared with TRBD2. CDR1 is MNHEY, CDR2 SVGAGI, per germline. With 4 bases clipped from V and 6 bases from J, the junction kept 6 bases outside the gene matches. The CDR3 extends over 14 amino acids. CDR3 amino acids: CASSFSGGADTQYF. CDR3 coding DNA: TGTGCCAGCAGTTTCTCCGGGGGGGCCGATACGCAGTATTTT.

This CDR3 reads CASSSLDRLGYTF. The CDR3 DNA sequence: TGTGCCAGCAGTTCCTTGGACAGGCTAGGCTACACCTTC. This chain joins TRBV12-3 or TRBV12-4 and TRBJ1-2; 7 nucleotides align to TRBD1. This CDR3 is 13 amino acids long. V lost 4 bases and J lost 8; bases outside the gene matches: 7.

This chain connects TRBV5-1 to TRBJ1-2; 9 positions agree with TRBD1. CDR1 and CDR2 (germline): SGHRS, YFSETQ. V lost 2 bases, J lost 2 bases, and 1 base stayed unmatched. This CDR3 has 14 residues. CDR3 in DNA: TGCGCCAGCAGCTTAGGACAGGGGAACTATGGCTACACCTTC. It yields the protein CASSLGQGNYGYTF.

This clone was recorded once. The rearrangement joins TRBV30 to TRBJ1-5; 8 bases match TRBD1. This CDR3 spans 15 amino acids. Germline CDR1 reads GTSNPN; CDR2 reads SVGIG (reference sequence). The trim removed 4 bases at V and 3 bases at J, leaving 8 bases unmatched. The DNA for the CDR3 is TGTGCCTGGAATCTACAGGGGGTCGACAATCAGCCCCAGCATTTT. The encoded protein is CAWNLQGVDNQPQHF.

The chain couples TRBV12-3 or TRBV12-4 to TRBJ2-7; D may be TRBD1 (5 bases). V dropped 6 bases and J dropped 1 base, with 10 bases sitting between them. The CDR3 loop spans 13 amino acids. The CDR3 coding sequence is TGTGCCAGCAGCCCCGACAGTTCCTACGAGCAGTACTTC. It yields the protein CASSPDSSYEQYF.

V and J are TRBV25-1 and TRBJ1-6, with D possibly TRBD1 on 6 matching bases. The CDR3 has 13 residues. Germline assignment: CDR1 MGHDK and CDR2 SYGVNS. Trimming shortened V by 3 bases and J by 14 bases, and 14 bases separated the two germline ends. The CDR3 nucleotides read TGTGCCAGCAGTGACACAGGGCGTGTAGCCCTCCACTTT. Protein: CASSDTGRVALHF.

The chain combines TRBV18 with TRBJ1-5; D might be TRBD1 (5 bases). The V gene lost 2 bases and the J gene lost 6 bases, with 11 bases spanning the gap. From germline, CDR1 is KGHSH and CDR2 LQKENI. CDR3 length: 14 amino acids. The CDR3 here is CASSPSRQGQPQHF. Written as DNA, the CDR3 is TGTGCCAGCTCACCAAGCAGGCAGGGTCAGCCCCAGCATTTT.

This clone was counted a single time. The chain recombines TRBV7-3 with TRBJ2-3; D may be TRBD2 (6 bases). V was clipped by 6 bases and J by 3 bases, with 16 bases between them. The CDR3 totals 15 residues. Germline CDR1 SGHTA, CDR2 FQGTGA. As DNA, the CDR3 is TGTGCCAGCAGACCCCCCGGGCGGGGAACAGATACGCAGTATTTT. This gives the protein CASRPPGRGTDTQYF.

This clone was counted between two and nine times. The gene calls are TRBV5-1 and TRBJ1-2, with a tentative D call TRBD1 (5 bases). Germline V lookup: CDR1 SGHRS, CDR2 YFSETQ. The CDR3 consists of 14 residues. The ends were cut back, 0 bases at V and 3 bases at J, with 9 bases in the middle. Here the CDR3 reads CASSLEGQDYGYTF. Here the CDR3 DNA reads TGCGCCAGCAGCTTGGAGGGGCAGGACTATGGCTACACCTTC.

The chain combines TRBV7-2 with TRBJ2-2, with D perhaps TRBD1 (5 bases). Germline assignment: CDR1 SGHTA and CDR2 FQGNSA. This CDR3 has 14 residues. V lost 1 base, J lost 6 bases, and 9 bases lay in between. CDR3 DNA sequence: TGTGCCAGCAGCTTAGTTCCGACAGCCGGGGAGCTGTTTTTT. Protein sequence: CASSLVPTAGELFF.